This is a list of T cell receptor beta chains from one sample in a study of blood T cell repertoires in COVID-19. The assay was immunoSEQ multiplex PCR, and TCRdb's table has in-frame clones only and misses some. The sample lists over 150,000 clones; roughly 82% were seen once. The sequencing input was peripheral blood. These receptors were taken from a human donor in a cohort sampled during active COVID-19. Each CDR3 is given without its conserved first and last residue.

cdr3_aa	v_call
ASSFTSGSHEQF	TRBV11-2
ASSDTGDLDTQY	TRBV25-1
ASSLYRDEQY	TRBV7-9
ASTPGQGINEKLF	TRBV9
ASSQDRGYNSPLH	TRBV3-1/TRBV3-2
ASSLGASSYEQY	TRBV7-8
ASSEPGLAGANVLT	TRBV6-1
ASSPLENYGYT	TRBV3-1/TRBV3-2
ASSLDRVNTEAF	TRBV7-9
AIQGPGTEAF	TRBV28
ASREGLAGADTQY	TRBV2
ATQQENTGELF	TRBV19
AWSGNSNEKLF	TRBV30
ASSLIAGAGELF	TRBV9
ASSLAGGSYEQY	TRBV7-8
ASSSPRSTSGNEQF	TRBV7-2
ASSLERTYQETQY	TRBV11-2
ASSLSQTRSDEQF	TRBV7-2
ASSVGGTGTEAF	TRBV9
ASSLFESAGGITEAF	TRBV28
ASSDLVSVYEQY	TRBV2
ASSQGQIATNEKLF	TRBV5-1
ASSLGADTQY	TRBV11-3
ASSIGAERQY	TRBV19
ASRPHSLGLAPDTQY	TRBV3-1/TRBV3-2
ASSVAWREGSEQY	TRBV9
ASSRQSSNEQF	TRBV19
ASSQGLLASGEQY	TRBV14
ASSPWTAPTDTQY	TRBV18
ASSYVTSGSETQY	TRBV6-2/TRBV6-3
ASSSPGQVIEKLF	TRBV28
ASSLKAADTQY	TRBV5-4
ASSVGHNSGANVLT	TRBV9
ASSAGYSPLH	TRBV7-9
ASSDGLGTSGYNEQF	TRBV27
ASSSHRGRGNTIY	TRBV13
ASSSKTANLDEQF	TRBV6-6
ASSVREYEY	TRBV2
ASSFQGASGANVLT	TRBV5-1
ASSPPGEGLNEQF	TRBV7-9
ASMRTSTYNEQF	TRBV5-4
ASSDLARGSSYEQY	TRBV11-2
ASSSRDRASGYT	TRBV5-1
ASSAAGGISTEAF	TRBV7-9
ASSEGGSGANVLT	TRBV10-1
ASKKRGGDTNSPLH	TRBV7-2
ASSSLKTSGSFVETQY	TRBV13
ASRRTGGQTYRDEQY	TRBV7-2